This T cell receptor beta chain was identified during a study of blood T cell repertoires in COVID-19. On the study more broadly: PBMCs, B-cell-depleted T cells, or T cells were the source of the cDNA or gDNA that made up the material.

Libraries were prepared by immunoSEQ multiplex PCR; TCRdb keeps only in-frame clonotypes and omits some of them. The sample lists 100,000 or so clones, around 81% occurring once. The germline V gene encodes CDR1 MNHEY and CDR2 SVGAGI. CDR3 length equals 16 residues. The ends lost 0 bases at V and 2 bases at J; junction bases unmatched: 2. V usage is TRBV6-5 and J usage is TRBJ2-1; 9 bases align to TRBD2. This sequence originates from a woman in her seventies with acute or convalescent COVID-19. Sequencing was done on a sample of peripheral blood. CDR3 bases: TGTGCCAGCAGTTACTCAACTAGCGGGCCCTACAATGAGCAGTTCTTC. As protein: CASSYSTSGPYNEQFF.